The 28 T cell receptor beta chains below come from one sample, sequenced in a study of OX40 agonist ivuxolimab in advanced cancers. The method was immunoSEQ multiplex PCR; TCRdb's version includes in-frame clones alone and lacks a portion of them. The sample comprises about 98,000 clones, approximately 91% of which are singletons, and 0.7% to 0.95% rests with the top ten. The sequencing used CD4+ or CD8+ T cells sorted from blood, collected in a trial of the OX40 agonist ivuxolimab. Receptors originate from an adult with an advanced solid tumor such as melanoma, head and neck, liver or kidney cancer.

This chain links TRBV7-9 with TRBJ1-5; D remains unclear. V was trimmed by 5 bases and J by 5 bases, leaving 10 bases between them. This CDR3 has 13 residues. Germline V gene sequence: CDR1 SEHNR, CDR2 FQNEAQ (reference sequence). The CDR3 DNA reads TGTGCCAGCAGCGGAAGAGAAGATCAGCCCCAGCATTTT. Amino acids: CASSGREDQPQHF. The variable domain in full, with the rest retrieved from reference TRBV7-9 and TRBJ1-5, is DTGVSQNPRHKITKRGQNVTFRCDPISEHNRLYWYRQTLGQGPEFLTYFQNEAQLEKSRLLSDRFSAERPKGSFSTLEIQRTEQGDSAMYLCASSGREDQPQHFGDGTRLSIL.

The CDR3 bases are TGTGCCTGGAGTCAACGTGGAGTTTCACCCCTCCACTTT. Its translation is CAWSQRGVSPLHF. V and J are TRBV30 and TRBJ1-6; no definite D call. Trimming pared 2 bases from V and 9 bases from J, leaving 11 bases between. CDR1 and CDR2 from the germline V gene are GTSNPN and SVGIG (reference sequence). The CDR3 covers 13 residues. The entire variable domain, with the rest obtained from reference TRBV30 and TRBJ1-6, is as follows: SQTIHQWPATLVQPVGSPLSLECTVEGTSNPNLYWYRQAAGRGLQLLFYSVGIGQISSEVPQNLSASRPQDRQFILSSKKLLLSDSGFYLCAWSQRGVSPLHFGNGTRLTVT.

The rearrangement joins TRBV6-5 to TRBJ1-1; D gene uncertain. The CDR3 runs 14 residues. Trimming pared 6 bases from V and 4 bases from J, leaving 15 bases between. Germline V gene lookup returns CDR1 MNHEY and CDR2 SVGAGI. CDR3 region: CASRIRTYSTEAFF. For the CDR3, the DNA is TGTGCCAGCAGAATACGGACTTACAGCACTGAAGCTTTCTTT.

The CDR3 DNA sequence: TGTGCCAGCAGTCCCCAGGTAGGAGGGGGCTCTTACGAGCAGTACTTC. Translation gives CASSPQVGGGSYEQYF. This chain links TRBV27 with TRBJ2-7; D possibly corresponds to TRBD1 (7 bases). The V gene lost 5 bases and the J gene lost 4 bases, with 21 bases spanning the gap. Germline V gives CDR1 MNHEY, CDR2 SMNVEV (reference sequence). The CDR3 spans 16 residues.

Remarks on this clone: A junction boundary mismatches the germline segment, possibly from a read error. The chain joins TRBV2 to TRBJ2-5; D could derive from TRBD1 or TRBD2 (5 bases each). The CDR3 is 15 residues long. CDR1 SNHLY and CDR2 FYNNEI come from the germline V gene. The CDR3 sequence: CASREEGLGKETQYF. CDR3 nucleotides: TGTGCCAGCAGGGAAGAGGGGCTGGGTAAGGAGACCCAGTACTTC.

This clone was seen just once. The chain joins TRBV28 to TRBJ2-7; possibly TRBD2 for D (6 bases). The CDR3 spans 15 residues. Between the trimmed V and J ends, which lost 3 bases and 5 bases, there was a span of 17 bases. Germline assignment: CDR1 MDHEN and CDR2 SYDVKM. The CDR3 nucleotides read TGTGCCAGCAGTTTGTTGCAGGGACTTTCCCACGAGCAGTACTTC. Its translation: CASSLLQGLSHEQYF.

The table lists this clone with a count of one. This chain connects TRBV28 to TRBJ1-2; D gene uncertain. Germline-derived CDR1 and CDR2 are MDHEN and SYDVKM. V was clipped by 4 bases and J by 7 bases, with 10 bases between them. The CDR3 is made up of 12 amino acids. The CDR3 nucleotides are TGTGCCAGCAGTTCTTCTCCGAGTGGCTACACCTTC. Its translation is CASSSSPSGYTF.

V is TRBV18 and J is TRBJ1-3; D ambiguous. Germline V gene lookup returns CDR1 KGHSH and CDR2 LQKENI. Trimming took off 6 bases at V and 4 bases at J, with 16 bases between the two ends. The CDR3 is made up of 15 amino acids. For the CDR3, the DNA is TGTGCCAGCTCCCCCTTGGATGAAGTCGGAAACACCATATATTTT. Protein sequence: CASSPLDEVGNTIYF.

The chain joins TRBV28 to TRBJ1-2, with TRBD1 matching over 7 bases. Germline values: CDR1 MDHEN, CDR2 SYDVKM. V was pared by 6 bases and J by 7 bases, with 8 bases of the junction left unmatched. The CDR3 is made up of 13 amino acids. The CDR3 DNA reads TGTGCCAGCAGAGGGGGCCATTTATTTGGCTACACCTTC. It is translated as CASRGGHLFGYTF.

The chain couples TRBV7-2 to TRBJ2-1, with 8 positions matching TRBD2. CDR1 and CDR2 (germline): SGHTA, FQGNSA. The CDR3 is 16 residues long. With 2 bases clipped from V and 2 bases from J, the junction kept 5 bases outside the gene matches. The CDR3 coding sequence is TGTGCCAGCAGCTTAAGTTTTAGCGGGACCTACAATGAGCAGTTCTTC. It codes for CASSLSFSGTYNEQFF.

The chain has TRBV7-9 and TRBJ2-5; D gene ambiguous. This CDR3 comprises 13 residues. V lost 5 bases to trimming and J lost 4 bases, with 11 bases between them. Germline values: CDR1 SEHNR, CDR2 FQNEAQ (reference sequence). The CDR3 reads CASSVFQAETQYF. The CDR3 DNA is TGTGCCAGCAGCGTTTTCCAGGCAGAGACCCAGTACTTC.

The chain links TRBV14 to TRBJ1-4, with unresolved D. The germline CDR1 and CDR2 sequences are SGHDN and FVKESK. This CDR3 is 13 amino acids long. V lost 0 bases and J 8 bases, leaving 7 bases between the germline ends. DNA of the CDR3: TGTGCCAGCAGCCAAGATCAGGTCGAAAAACTGTTTTTT. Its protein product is CASSQDQVEKLFF.

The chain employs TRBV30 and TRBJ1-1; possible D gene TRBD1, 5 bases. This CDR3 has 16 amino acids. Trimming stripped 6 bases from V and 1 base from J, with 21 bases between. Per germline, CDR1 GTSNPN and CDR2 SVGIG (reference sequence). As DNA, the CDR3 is TGTGCCTGCCTAAGGACACAAAGTCCCTCGAACACTGAAGCTTTCTTT. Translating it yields CACLRTQSPSNTEAFF.

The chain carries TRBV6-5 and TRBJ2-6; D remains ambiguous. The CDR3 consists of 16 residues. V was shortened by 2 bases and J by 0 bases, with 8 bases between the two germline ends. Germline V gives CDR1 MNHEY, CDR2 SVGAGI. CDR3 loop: CASSYAQSSGANVLTF. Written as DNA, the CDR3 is TGTGCCAGCAGTTACGCGCAGTCCTCTGGGGCCAACGTCCTGACTTTC.

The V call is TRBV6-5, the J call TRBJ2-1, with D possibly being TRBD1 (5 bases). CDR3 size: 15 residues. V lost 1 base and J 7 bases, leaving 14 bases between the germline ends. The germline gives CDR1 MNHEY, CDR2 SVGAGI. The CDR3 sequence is CASSYWGGFENEQFF. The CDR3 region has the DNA TGTGCCAGCAGTTACTGGGGCGGCTTCGAGAATGAGCAGTTCTTC.

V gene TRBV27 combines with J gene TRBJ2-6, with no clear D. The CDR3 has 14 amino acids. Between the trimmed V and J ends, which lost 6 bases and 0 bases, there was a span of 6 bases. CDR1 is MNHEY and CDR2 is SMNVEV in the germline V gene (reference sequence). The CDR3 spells CASSQYSGANVLTF. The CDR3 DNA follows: TGTGCCAGCAGCCAATACTCTGGGGCCAACGTCCTGACTTTC.

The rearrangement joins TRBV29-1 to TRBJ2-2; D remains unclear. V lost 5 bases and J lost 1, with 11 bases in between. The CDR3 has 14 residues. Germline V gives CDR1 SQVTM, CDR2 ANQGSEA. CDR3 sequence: CSVNEQMNTGELFF. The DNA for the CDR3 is TGCAGCGTTAACGAGCAGATGAACACCGGGGAGCTGTTTTTT.

The CDR3 DNA follows: TGTGCCAGCTCACCAAAACAGGGAGTCAGCTACGAGCAGTACTTC. Its protein product is CASSPKQGVSYEQYF. The chain couples TRBV18 to TRBJ2-7; maybe TRBD1 (6 bases). Deletions cut 2 bases from V and 3 bases from J, with 14 bases between. The CDR3 has 15 amino acids. Germline-derived CDR1 and CDR2 are KGHSH and LQKENI.

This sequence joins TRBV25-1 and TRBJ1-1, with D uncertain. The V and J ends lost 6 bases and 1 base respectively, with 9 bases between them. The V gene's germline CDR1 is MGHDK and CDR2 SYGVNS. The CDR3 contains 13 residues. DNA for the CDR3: TGTGCCAGCAGGCGCGGAGAGAACACTGAAGCTTTCTTT. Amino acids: CASRRGENTEAFF.

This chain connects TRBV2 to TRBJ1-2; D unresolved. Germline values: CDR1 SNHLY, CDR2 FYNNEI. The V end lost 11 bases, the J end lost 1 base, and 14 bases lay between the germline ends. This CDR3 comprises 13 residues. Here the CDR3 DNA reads TGTGCCTCCAGCCCATCCCTTAACTATGGCTACACCTTC. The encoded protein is CASSPSLNYGYTF.

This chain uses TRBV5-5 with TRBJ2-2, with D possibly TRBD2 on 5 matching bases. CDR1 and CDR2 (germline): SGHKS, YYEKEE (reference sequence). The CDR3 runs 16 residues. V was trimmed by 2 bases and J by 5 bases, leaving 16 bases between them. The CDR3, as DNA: TGTGCCAGCAGCTTTGGTGGAGGCGTAGGGACCGGGGAGCTGTTTTTT. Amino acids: CASSFGGGVGTGELFF. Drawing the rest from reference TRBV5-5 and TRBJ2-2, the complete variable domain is DAGVTQSPTHLIKTRGQQVTLRCSPISGHKSVSWYQQVLGQGPQFIFQYYEKEERGRGNFPDRFSARQFPNYSSELNVNALLLGDSALYLCASSFGGGVGTGELFFGEGSRLTVL.

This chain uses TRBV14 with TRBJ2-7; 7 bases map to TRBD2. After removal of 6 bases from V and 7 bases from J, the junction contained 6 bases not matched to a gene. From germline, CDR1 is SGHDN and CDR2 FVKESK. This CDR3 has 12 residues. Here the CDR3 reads CASRGREGEQYF. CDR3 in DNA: TGTGCCAGCAGAGGCAGGGAGGGAGAGCAGTACTTC.

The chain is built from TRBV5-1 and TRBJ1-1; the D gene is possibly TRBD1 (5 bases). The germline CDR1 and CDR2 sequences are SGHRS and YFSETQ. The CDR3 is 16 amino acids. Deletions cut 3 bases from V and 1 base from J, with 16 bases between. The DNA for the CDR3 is TGCGCCAGCAGCTCAGCCATGGGGGTTCGGAACACTGAAGCTTTCTTT. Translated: CASSSAMGVRNTEAFF.

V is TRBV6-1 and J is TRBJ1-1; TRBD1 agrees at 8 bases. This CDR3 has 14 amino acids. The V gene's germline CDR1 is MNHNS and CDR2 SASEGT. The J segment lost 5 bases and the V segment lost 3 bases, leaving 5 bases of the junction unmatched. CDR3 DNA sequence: TGTGCCAGCAGTGACGCGCAGGGGGCAACTGAAGCTTTCTTT. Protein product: CASSDAQGATEAFF.

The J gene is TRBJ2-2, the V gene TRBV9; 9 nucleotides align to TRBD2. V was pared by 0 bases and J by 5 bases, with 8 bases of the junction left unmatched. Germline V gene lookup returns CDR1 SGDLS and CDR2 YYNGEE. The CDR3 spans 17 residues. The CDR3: CASSVDPGLAHTGELFF. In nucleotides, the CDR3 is TGTGCCAGCAGCGTAGATCCGGGACTAGCTCATACCGGGGAGCTGTTTTTT.

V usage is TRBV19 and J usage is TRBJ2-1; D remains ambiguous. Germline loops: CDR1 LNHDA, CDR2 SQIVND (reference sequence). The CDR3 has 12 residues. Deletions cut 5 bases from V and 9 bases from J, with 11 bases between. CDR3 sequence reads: CASSPSESEQFF. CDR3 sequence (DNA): TGTGCCAGTAGTCCGTCGGAGAGTGAGCAGTTCTTC.

CDR3 DNA sequence: TGTGCCAGCAACCGGGAGACCCAGTACTTC. It yields the protein CASNRETQYF. The V gene is TRBV2, the J gene TRBJ2-5, with D uncertain. Trimming left V 7 bases short and J 5 bases short, with 5 bases between. This CDR3 is built from 10 residues. Germline CDR1 and CDR2: SNHLY and FYNNEI. Variable domain in full (rest from reference TRBV2 and TRBJ2-5): EPEVTQTPSHQVTQMGQEVILRCVPISNHLYFYWYRQILGQKVEFLVSFYNNEISEKSEIFDDQFSVERPDGSNFTLKIRSTKLEDSAMYFCASNRETQYFGPGTRLLVL.

The CDR3 here is CASSPLRVGNEQFF. The CDR3 DNA reads TGTGCCAGCTCACCACTGAGGGTGGGGAATGAGCAGTTCTTC. The chain has TRBV18 and TRBJ2-1; weak D call: TRBD2 (5 bases). Per the germline V gene, CDR1 is KGHSH and CDR2 is LQKENI. This CDR3 is 14 amino acids long. With 1 base removed from V and 7 bases from J, the gap between germline ends came to 11 bases.